This T cell receptor beta chain was sequenced for a study of T-cell memory formation after mild COVID-19. Study outcomes and limitations: Detection of some responders pre-infection suggested pre-existing cross-reactive memory T cells participated. Clones from the second wave (peaking day 37) had unconfirmed SARS-CoV-2 specificity. Balance between CD4 and CD8 was seen in clones contracting day 15 to 85, and a CD4+ lean was seen in later expanders.

Of note for this clonotype: The antigen is unknown.

CDR3 length: 15 amino acids. Germline CDR1 reads DFQATT; CDR2 reads SNEGSKA (reference sequence). Trimming took 2 bases from V and 3 from J, leaving 14 bases between them. cDNA libraries for TCR alpha and TCR beta, carrying sample barcodes and UMIs, came from 5'RACE with constant-segment primers. TCRdb re-analysed the 5' RACE reads in MiXCR, keeping a single row per CDR3 protein. The sample lists roughly 250,000 distinct CDR3 sequences, approximately 16% seen once, with 3.5% to 4% in the top ten. The rearrangement links TRBV20-1 to TRBJ1-5, with D hard to call. Sequencing was carried out using PBMCs or a T cell subset sorted from them (not recorded which). The receptor was derived from a man between 18 and 29 years old who had mild COVID-19 (a few samples of this study predate the infection). Cell type and time point are not known. The CDR3 DNA follows: TGCAGTGCTAGACGGAGTCCAATCATCAATCAGCCCCAGCATTTT. Translating it yields CSARRSPIINQPQHF.